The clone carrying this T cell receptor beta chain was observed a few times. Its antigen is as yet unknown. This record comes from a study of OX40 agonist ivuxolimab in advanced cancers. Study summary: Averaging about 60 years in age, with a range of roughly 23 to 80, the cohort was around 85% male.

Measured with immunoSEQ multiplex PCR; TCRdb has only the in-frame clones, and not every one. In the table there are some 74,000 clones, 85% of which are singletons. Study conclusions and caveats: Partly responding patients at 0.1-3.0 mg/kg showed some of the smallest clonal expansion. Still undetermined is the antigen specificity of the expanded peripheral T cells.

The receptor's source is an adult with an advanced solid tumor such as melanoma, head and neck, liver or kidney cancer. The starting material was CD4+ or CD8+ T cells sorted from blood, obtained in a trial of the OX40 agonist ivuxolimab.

The CDR3 nucleotides are TGTGCCAGCAGCTTGGGGGCAGGGGTGAATCAGCCCCAGCATTTT. This codes for CASSLGAGVNQPQHF. The chain is built from TRBV5-6 and TRBJ1-5, with D perhaps matching TRBD1 (6 bases). The CDR3 runs 15 residues. V was cut by 0 bases and J by 4 bases, with 11 bases left in between. The germline V gene encodes CDR1 SGHDT and CDR2 YYEEEE.